The T cell receptor beta chain described here comes from a study of T cell responses to AZD1222 COVID-19 vaccine (dated by TCRdb to the early 2020s). Context from the whole study: Because spike-specific TCR depth and breadth did not differ between the two schedules, AZD1222 recipients who got a second dose at roughly 4 weeks were pooled with those who got a second dose at roughly 12 weeks. A total of about 240 trial participants underwent TCR sequencing, of whom about 210 received two doses of AZD1222 and about 26 received two doses of the MenACWY control vaccine. Trial participants were enrolled into age subgroups of 18-55, 56-69 and 70-plus years, which contained around 150, 29 and 61 TCR-sequenced participants, respectively.

Notes on this clone: Its cognate antigen has yet to be identified. Qualities for individual bases were not recorded, and no much larger clone is one base off.

Explained via the paper, the time point label denotes: baseline before first vaccination. The vaccinee samples were drawn from two UK trials, COV001 and COV002, one of which was a single-blind randomized controlled phase 2/3 trial testing AZD1222 (ChAdOx1 nCoV-19) in healthy adults. For TCRbeta chain sequencing, PBMC samples were collected from trial participants at day 0 and at day 28 after the second dose. The junction carries 15 bases between V and J, which are trimmed by 5 bases and 4 bases respectively. There are 15 amino acids in the CDR3, from cysteine to phenylalanine inclusive. Only CDR3 DNA remains: 45 bases, in frame from the first base. CDR1 and CDR2, looked up from the germline V gene, are MNHEY and SVGAGI. The CDR3 regions of human TCRbeta chains were subjected to immunosequencing. Per the authors' processing: TCRs in the repertoires were matched against a reference library of SARS-CoV-2-specific TCRs that had been generated with the MIRA antigen-specificity platform. Breadth was defined as the fraction of unique TCRs that were SARS-CoV-2-associated. Depth was defined as the fraction of total T cells that were SARS-CoV-2-associated. Using the MIRA data, each spike-specific TCR was assigned both to the spike region to which the TCR was reactive and to a CD4 or CD8 class. Log10-transformed breadth and depth values were compared by one-way ANOVA with Sidak's multiple comparisons tests. Here the immuneACCESS table is served through TCRdb, limited to in-frame sequences with V and J called. Missing clones are a known gap in these copies; in checked studies unresolved V genes cover under half, and the rest lacks a known reason. Clonal size and the V and J genes are those of that table, whereas D and trimming came from the DNA. A total of roughly 150,000 clones appear in this sample, approximately 91% of them only once. The top ten clonotypes cover about 4.8% of the sample.

Broad study findings and their caveats: No day 14 peak-response samples were available, so repertoires were characterized only after the peak T cell response. In the small 56-69-year group, the increase in depth fell short of significance, most likely because of low power. Participants were mostly white British, with more females than males. The authors suggested clonal diversity may have been underestimated. After two AZD1222 doses, both the breadth and the depth of spike-specific TCRs were significantly higher than at day 0 and than in MenACWY recipients. CD4 TCRs associated with the vaccine covered the entire spike protein, and the dominant responses were in regions 160-218 and 743-854. Conclusions about previously exposed vaccinees are limited because only five or six AZD1222 recipients were SARS-CoV-2 seropositive at baseline. Nearly half of unique spike-specific TCRs reportedly recognized epitopes outside regions mutated in the B.1.351 and B.1.1.7 variants.

The sample in question was peripheral blood, obtained on day 0 of AZD1222 vaccination. This clonotype was sampled from an adult in good health. The chain employs TRBV6-5 and TRBJ1-5, with TRBD1 perhaps the D gene, on 6 matching bases. The DNA is as follows: TGTGCCAGCAGTACCCGAGGGGGAGGGAATCAGCCCCAGCATTTT. Protein translation: CASSTRGGGNQPQHF.